This T cell receptor (beta chain) was sequenced during a study of T cells in Graves' hyperthyroidism and ophthalmopathy (dated by TCRdb to between 2017 and 2020). About the investigation overall: Peripheral blood samples were taken at the time of initial diagnosis, prior to any treatment. The roughly 91 discovery patients were randomly split 7:3 into training and test sets. Prospective prediction of ophthalmopathy was tested in an independent validation cohort of fewer than 20 hyperthyroidism patients and roughly 16 patients who later progressed to ophthalmopathy. TCR Vbeta CDR3 sequencing of approximately 140 peripheral blood samples (43 ophthalmopathy, 75 hyperthyroidism and roughly 17 progressor patients) is reported in the paper. The study also compared thyroid tissue and blood T-cell repertoires from 6 or 7 Graves' hyperthyroidism patients. A discovery cohort of about a hundred patients, fewer than 50 with Graves' ophthalmopathy and roughly 59 with stable Graves' hyperthyroidism, was used to find distinguishing TCR V-J signatures. Once sampling was done, hyperthyroidism patients were given methimazole at a starting dose of 30 mg daily, whereas ophthalmopathy patients were given high-dose intravenous methylprednisolone. Overall study results and their limits: In validation, the model predicted progression to ophthalmopathy with 55% to 71% sensitivity and about 72% specificity, a median of about 6 months before onset. In cross-validation, a model built on a 13 V-J signature told ophthalmopathy apart from stable hyperthyroidism with less than 90% sensitivity and roughly 81% specificity, and in testing the same model reached 80%/75%. Blood samples also contained most of the expanded thyroid clonotypes (frequency above 0.001), which suggests that blood repertoires may reflect thyroid immune responses. No statistical method was used to set the sample size in advance, and investigators knew the group allocation.

Reading the germline V gene gives CDR1 SQVTM and CDR2 ANQGSEA. Trimming takes 6 bases off V and 8 bases off J; junction bases not matched to a gene: 13. The CDR3 sequence holds 15 residues, the cysteine and phenylalanine included. CDR3 DNA is the only sequence kept; it has 45 bases, read in frame from the first base. Graves' hyperthyroidism was defined as stable when no progression to ophthalmopathy occurred over 18 months of follow-up. The hyperthyroidism patients were between 18 and 65 years old and newly diagnosed, with a disease duration of less than 2 months. Exclusion was applied to patients with uncontrolled infections, other autoimmune diseases, pregnancy or lactation. Clinical symptoms, serum thyroxine and TRAb, thyroid ultrasound, and orbital computed tomography formed the basis for the diagnoses. PBMCs were separated from roughly 9.3 ml of fresh peripheral blood using Ficoll-Paque density gradient centrifugation. Total RNA was extracted using Trizol reagent, and RNA quality was assessed on an Agilent 2100 Bioanalyzer.

Points on this clonotype: The antigen this receptor binds is unknown. Base qualities are not recorded, but no much larger clone differs from it by a single base.

The TCR beta CDR3 regions were amplified from the RNA transcripts. A first-round RT-PCR of the TCR CDR3 used the HTBI primer set with the Qiagen OneStep RT-PCR kit. The libraries were constructed in a second round of multiplex PCR and then size-selected and purified. Libraries were sequenced paired-end with 100 bp reads on an Illumina HiSeq2000. The original pipeline was this. Raw data were processed with SOAPnuke, discarding reads with adapters, uncalled bases, mean Phred below 15, or no exact constant-primer or identifier match. COPE v1.2.5 was used to merge the high-quality paired reads, and each unique nucleotide sequence was defined as a clonotype. MiTCR v1.1 was used to align the clonotypes against IMGT TRBV, TRBD and TRBJ reference segments. Only V-J combinations with frequency above 0.0001, covering roughly 99% of repertoires, were analysed. A TCS score was defined as the ratio of F50 (clonal expansion) to E x V (chaos), with BLOSUM62-based TCRdist applied between CDR3 peptides within each V-J. Welch's t-statistics and random forest reduced 500 to 650 V-J features to fewer than 15, which were used in a naive Bayes classifier (R e1071). TCRdb's own reprocessing of the public reads used fastp at Q25 and MiXCR and kept productive beta chains. Each entry is one CDR3 protein sequence, shown with its most common DNA and genes. TCRdb's processing, not the authors' own work, is the source of the V and J calls. This sample comprises approximately 420,000 distinct CDR3 sequences, roughly an eighth of them detected only once. In total, the top ten clones hold 5.3% of the sample.

The V gene is TRBV29-1 and the J gene is TRBJ2-3, and TRBD2 aligns with 11 junction nucleotides. This receptor was obtained from a woman younger than 35 with Graves' hyperthyroidism. The sample comprised blood. The CDR3 region: CSVTLLAGETGTQYF. The nucleotide sequence is given as TGCAGCGTGACCTTACTAGCGGGAGAGACGGGTACGCAGTATTTT.